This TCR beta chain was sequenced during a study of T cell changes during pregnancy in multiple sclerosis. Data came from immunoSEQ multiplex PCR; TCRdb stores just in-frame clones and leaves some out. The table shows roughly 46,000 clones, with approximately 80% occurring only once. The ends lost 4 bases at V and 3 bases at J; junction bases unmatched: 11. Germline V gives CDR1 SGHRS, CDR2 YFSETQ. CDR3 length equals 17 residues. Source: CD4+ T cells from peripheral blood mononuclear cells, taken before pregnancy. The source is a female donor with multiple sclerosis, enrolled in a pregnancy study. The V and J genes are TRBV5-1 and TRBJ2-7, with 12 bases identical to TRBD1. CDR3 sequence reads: CASSLGTGGSYIYEQYF. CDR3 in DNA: TGCGCCAGCAGCCTTGGGACAGGGGGCTCTTATATCTACGAGCAGTACTTC.